Sequencing of this T cell receptor beta chain was carried out in a study of blood T cell repertoires in COVID-19. The wider study: T cells, B-cell-depleted T cells, or PBMCs provided the cDNA or gDNA that served as material.

This clone was observed a few times. Sequencing used immunoSEQ multiplex PCR; TCRdb keeps in-frame clones, though not all of them. Here the sample spans 100,000 to 150,000 clones, 88% being singletons. Sequencing was carried out using peripheral blood. The source is a human donor in a cohort sampled during active COVID-19.

CDR3 nucleotides: TGTGCCAGCAGCGTCGGGTTTCGCACTGAAGCTTTCTTT. This codes for CASSVGFRTEAFF. This chain links TRBV7-9 with TRBJ1-1; D remains ambiguous. V dropped 5 bases and J dropped 4 bases, with 11 bases sitting between them. Germline CDR1 is SEHNR and CDR2 is FQNEAQ (reference sequence). The CDR3 loop spans 13 amino acids.